The entry that follows covers one TCR beta chain sequence. Its antigen is not known. This sample is part of a study of identifying expanded T cells in peripheral blood. Regarding the study as a whole: Across healthy donors, higher total template counts meant significantly greater approximately 2-week count variance. Over approximately two and four weeks, about 15 and 19 clones changed, versus 1.2 between replicates.

The CDR3 is made up of 14 amino acids. Germline trimming cut 7 bases from V and 6 bases from J; bases unmatched to any gene: 7. Germline V lookup: CDR1 SQVTM, CDR2 ANQGSEA. Repertoires were generated with immunoSEQ multiplex PCR, while TCRdb's copy carries only in-frame clones and drops some. This table holds approximately 83,000 clones, approximately 84% found once. Sequenced material: blood. V usage is TRBV29-1 and J usage is TRBJ2-7; TRBD2 agrees at 15 bases. The origin of this receptor is a person aged 18-70 years in good health. In DNA form, the CDR3 reads TGCAGCGGTCGGACTAGCGGGGGGGCCCGCGAGCAGTACTTC. Translation: CSGRTSGGAREQYF.